Many counts were recorded for the clone carrying this TCR beta chain. Antigen unknown. The sample originates from a study of immune heterogeneity within non-small cell lung tumors. Study details: Of the tumors, several were squamous cell, approximately 10 non-squamous, and 1 not otherwise specified. Study observations and caveats: A significant, moderate positive correlation (R about 0.34) linked local T-cell clonality and tumor mutational burden.

The template for each sample was around 540 ng of genomic DNA, which had been extracted from bulk tumor tissue. Biopsies, several per primary tumor and spaced far apart, were collected during surgery. The patients were newly diagnosed with non-small cell lung cancer, had not been treated, and had curative surgery. Newly diagnosed patients with non-small cell lung cancer who were having surgery with curative intent served as donors. Germline CDR1 GTSNPN, CDR2 SVGIG (reference sequence). The CDR3 has 15 amino acids. The V gene lost 0 bases and the J gene lost 8 bases, with 19 bases spanning the gap. The authors amplified TCR beta CDR3 by multiplex PCR with 32 V and 13 J primers. TCRdb reprocessed the multiplex PCR reads with MiXCR, giving one entry per CDR3 protein. The sample includes 8,500 to 13,000 distinct CDR3 sequences, approximately 31% of them seen just once.

Sequences were obtained from lung tumor tissue. V gene TRBV30 combines with J gene TRBJ1-2, with a tentative D call TRBD1 (5 bases). This sequence was found in a woman aged 50 to 60 with non-small cell lung cancer. The CDR3 loop reads CAWSVSGTTSRGYTF. The CDR3 DNA follows: TGTGCCTGGAGTGTTTCAGGGACCACCAGCCGGGGCTACACCTTC. Using reference TRBV30 and TRBJ1-2 for the parts outside the CDR3, the full variable domain is SQTIHQWPATLVQPVGSPLSLECTVEGTSNPNLYWYRQAAGRGLQLLFYSVGIGQISSEVPQNLSASRPQDRQFILSSKKLLLSDSGFYLCAWSVSGTTSRGYTFGSGTRLTVV.